Shown below are 7 T cell receptor beta chains from a single sample sequenced in a study of STAT5B mutations in CD4+ large granular lymphocyte leukemia. This table comes from immunoSEQ multiplex PCR, and its TCRdb copy is limited to in-frame clones, with some not included. The sample has about 35,000 clones; 68% are singletons. The specimen sequenced was CD4+ T cells from blood buffy coats. The receptors here all came from a human donor in good health.

This clone has only a few counts. The rearrangement links TRBV5-4 to TRBJ1-6; TRBD1 agrees at 8 bases. The germline V gene has CDR1 SGHNT and CDR2 YYREEE (reference sequence). The CDR3 runs 14 residues. V lost 2 bases to trimming and J lost 10 bases; unmatched junction nucleotides: 5. The CDR3: CASSFRDRTSPLHF. CDR3 nucleotide sequence: TGTGCCAGCAGCTTTCGGGACAGGACCTCACCCCTCCACTTT.

The V and J genes are TRBV5-1 and TRBJ1-1, with D perhaps TRBD1 (5 bases). The V gene's germline CDR1 is SGHRS and CDR2 YFSETQ. Trimming pared 0 bases from V and 3 bases from J, leaving 9 bases between. This CDR3 is 14 amino acids long. CDR3 in amino acids: CASSLEQAYTEAFF. CDR3 bases: TGCGCCAGCAGCTTGGAACAGGCTTACACTGAAGCTTTCTTT.

This rearrangement joins TRBV29-1 to TRBJ1-1; maybe TRBD1 (6 bases). V was shortened by 4 bases and J by 7 bases, with 10 bases between the two germline ends. This CDR3 has 11 residues. Germline lookup yields CDR1 SQVTM and CDR2 ANQGSEA. CDR3 residues: CSVGQVNEAFF. The CDR3 DNA sequence: TGCAGCGTTGGACAGGTTAATGAAGCTTTCTTT.

The CDR3 region is CASSLSLAGGTRQETQYF. The CDR3 DNA reads TGTGCCAGCTCACTAAGCCTAGCGGGGGGCACCCGTCAAGAGACCCAGTACTTC. The chain uses TRBV18 and TRBJ2-5; TRBD2 matches at 11 bases. V lost 4 bases, J lost 2 bases, and 12 bases stayed unmatched. CDR3 length equals 18 residues. Germline V CDR1 and CDR2: KGHSH, LQKENI.

The J gene is TRBJ1-2, the V gene TRBV7-9, with TRBD1 identical over 10 bases. Germline V gives CDR1 SEHNR, CDR2 FQNEAQ (reference sequence). This CDR3 region has 14 residues. Germline trimming cut 3 bases from V and 8 bases from J; bases unmatched to any gene: 6. The CDR3 protein is CASSFQTGGEGYTF. CDR3 sequence (DNA): TGTGCCAGCAGCTTCCAGACAGGGGGCGAGGGCTACACCTTC.

The V and J genes are TRBV7-9 and TRBJ2-5, with D possibly TRBD1 on 5 matching bases. V was cut by 1 base and J by 4 bases, with 10 bases left in between. Germline CDR1 and CDR2: SEHNR and FQNEAQ (reference sequence). There are 14 residues in the CDR3. The DNA for the CDR3 is TGTGCCAGCAGCTTAGTTCAGGGTGGAGAGACCCAGTACTTC. Amino acid sequence: CASSLVQGGETQYF. Combining the CDR3 with reference TRBV7-9 and TRBJ2-5 gives the whole variable domain DTGVSQNPRHKITKRGQNVTFRCDPISEHNRLYWYRQTLGQGPEFLTYFQNEAQLEKSRLLSDRFSAERPKGSFSTLEIQRTEQGDSAMYLCASSLVQGGETQYFGPGTRLLVL.

The chain links TRBV18 to TRBJ2-7; D is tentatively TRBD1 or TRBD2 (5 bases each). With 2 bases removed from V and 4 bases from J, the gap between germline ends came to 6 bases. The CDR3 consists of 12 residues. Germline V gene lookup returns CDR1 KGHSH and CDR2 LQKENI. The CDR3 region has the DNA TGTGCCAGCTCACCAGGGGGATACGAGCAGTACTTC. Translating it yields CASSPGGYEQYF. The variable domain in full, with the rest retrieved from reference TRBV18 and TRBJ2-7, is NAGVMQNPRHLVRRRGQEARLRCSPMKGHSHVYWYRQLPEEGLKFMVYLQKENIIDESGMPKERFSAEFPKEGPSILRIQQVVRGDSAAYFCASSPGGYEQYFGPGTRLTVT.